Below are 30 T cell receptor beta chains sequenced from a single sample in a study of CD8 T cells in ankylosing spondylitis. Using its own MiXCR run on the 5' RACE reads, TCRdb lists one record per CDR3 protein. The table shows 30,000 to 35,000 distinct CDR3 sequences, with around 30% occurring only once. Sequenced sample: synovial fluid, either unsorted or a sorted T cell fraction (not recorded which). The receptors here all came from a male donor with ankylosing spondylitis.

In this sample, this clonotype turned up a few times. This chain links TRBV7-8 with TRBJ1-3; 8 bases are a match to TRBD1. Germline V gives CDR1 SGHVS, CDR2 FQNEAQ. The CDR3 length is 19 residues. V gave up 5 bases and J gave up 0 bases; unmatched junction bases: 15. The CDR3 sequence is CASSPKGKDRASSGNTIYF. CDR3 in DNA: TGTGCCAGCAGCCCCAAGGGGAAGGACAGGGCGAGCTCTGGAAACACCATATATTTT. The whole variable domain, remainder taken from reference TRBV7-8 and TRBJ1-3, is GAGVSQSPRYKVAKRGQDVALRCDPISGHVSLFWYQQALGQGPEFLTYFQNEAQLDKSGLPSDRFFAERPEGSVSTLKIQRTQQEDSAVYLCASSPKGKDRASSGNTIYFGEGSWLTVV.

V usage is TRBV20-1 and J usage is TRBJ2-3, with TRBD2 identical over 11 bases. Per germline, CDR1 DFQATT and CDR2 SNEGSKA (reference sequence). The V gene end was trimmed by 2 bases and the J gene end by 5 bases; junction bases not matched to a gene: 6. The CDR3 length is 15 residues. The CDR3 coding sequence is TGCAGTGCTAGACCACTAGCGGGAGTAGGAGATACGCAGTATTTT. Translation gives CSARPLAGVGDTQYF.

The V and J genes are TRBV12-3 or TRBV12-4 and TRBJ1-2; the match to TRBD1 covers 7 bases. J gave up 4 bases and V 2 bases, and 4 bases lay outside the gene matches. This CDR3 has 14 residues. The CDR3 DNA is TGTGCCAGCAGTTTAAAACAGGGGCCCTATGGCTACACCTTC. Encoded protein: CASSLKQGPYGYTF.

The rearrangement joins TRBV27 to TRBJ1-2; 7 bases align to TRBD1. With V trimmed by 6 bases and J by 7 bases, 11 bases remained unmatched. From germline, CDR1 is MNHEY and CDR2 SMNVEV (reference sequence). This CDR3 region has 14 residues. CDR3 sequence: CASSAWDSGGGYTF. In DNA form, the CDR3 reads TGTGCCAGCAGCGCGTGGGACAGCGGGGGTGGCTACACCTTC.

This clonotype was found many times. The chain uses TRBV4-1 and TRBJ2-6; D gene uncertain. The V end was cut by 2 bases, the J end by 0 bases, with 14 bases between. Germline V gives CDR1 MGHRA, CDR2 YSYEKL. This CDR3 spans 18 amino acids. CDR3 nucleotide sequence: TGCGCCAGCAGCCAAATTGAAGTCGGAATCTCTGGGGCCAACGTCCTGACTTTC. This sequence encodes CASSQIEVGISGANVLTF.

The DNA for the CDR3 is TGTGCCAGCAGTTACCTGAGGCCCGGGGGGAACACTGAAGCTTTCTTT. Encoded protein: CASSYLRPGGNTEAFF. This chain connects TRBV6-5 to TRBJ1-1; perhaps TRBD1 as D (5 bases). CDR1 is MNHEY, CDR2 SVGAGI, per germline. The CDR3 totals 16 residues. V dropped 2 bases and J dropped 1 base, with 14 bases sitting between them.

A single count supports this clonotype. The V call is TRBV7-9, the J call TRBJ2-1, with a weak D call TRBD1 (6 bases). The ends were cut back, 1 base at V and 4 bases at J, with 11 bases in the middle. Per germline, CDR1 SEHNR and CDR2 FQNEAQ (reference sequence). This CDR3 comprises 15 residues. CDR3 amino acids: CASSLVGDTYNEQFF. The DNA of the CDR3 is TGTGCCAGCAGCTTAGTAGGGGACACTTACAATGAGCAGTTCTTC.

The J gene is TRBJ2-1, the V gene TRBV7-9; D remains ambiguous. Germline CDR1 reads SEHNR; CDR2 reads FQNEAQ (reference sequence). The CDR3 totals 12 residues. V was shortened by 1 base and J by 9 bases, with 7 bases between the two germline ends. The CDR3 region is CASSLEVPEQFF. The CDR3, as DNA: TGTGCCAGCAGCTTAGAGGTCCCTGAGCAGTTCTTC.

The chain joins TRBV28 to TRBJ2-3; TRBD2 is a possible D gene (5 bases). The CDR3 contains 18 residues. V lost 3 bases and J lost 0, with 19 bases in between. Germline V gene lookup returns CDR1 MDHEN and CDR2 SYDVKM. For the CDR3, the DNA is TGTGCCAGCAGTTTCTATTCTACCCGGGGATCTAGCACAGATACGCAGTATTTT. It specifies CASSFYSTRGSSTDTQYF.

This clonotype was seen once. The chain combines TRBV7-8 with TRBJ1-1; D may be TRBD1 (6 bases). The V and J ends lost 8 bases and 3 bases respectively, with 19 bases between them. The germline gives CDR1 SGHVS, CDR2 FQNEAQ. CDR3 size: 15 residues. CDR3 sequence: CASYTGNELYTEAFF. For the CDR3, the DNA is TGTGCCAGCTATACAGGGAACGAATTGTACACTGAAGCTTTCTTT. The variable domain in full, completed from reference TRBV7-8 and TRBJ1-1, reads GAGVSQSPRYKVAKRGQDVALRCDPISGHVSLFWYQQALGQGPEFLTYFQNEAQLDKSGLPSDRFFAERPEGSVSTLKIQRTQQEDSAVYLCASYTGNELYTEAFFGQGTRLTVV.

The table lists this clonotype with a few counts. The chain joins TRBV20-1 to TRBJ2-1, with 9 bases that match TRBD2. Unmatched junction bases numbered 9, after V lost 8 bases and J lost 1 base. CDR1 DFQATT and CDR2 SNEGSKA come from the germline V gene (reference sequence). CDR3 size: 15 residues. Written as DNA, the CDR3 is TGCAGTTGTTTAGCGGGAGACTTTTCCTACAATGAGCAGTTCTTC. Translated: CSCLAGDFSYNEQFF.

The chain carries TRBV27 and TRBJ2-3, with a possible D match to TRBD1 (6 bases). V lost 5 bases and J 4 bases, leaving 13 bases between the germline ends. CDR1 and CDR2 (germline): MNHEY, SMNVEV (reference sequence). The CDR3 has 14 amino acids. The CDR3 reads CASSTTGPSDTQYF. CDR3 DNA: TGTGCCAGCAGTACCACAGGGCCCTCAGATACGCAGTATTTT.

This clonotype was seen many times. This sequence joins TRBV6-6 and TRBJ2-3; D not resolved. This CDR3 has 12 residues. V lost 2 bases, J lost 5 bases, and 5 bases lay in between. The germline V gene has CDR1 MNHNY and CDR2 SVGAGI (reference sequence). This CDR3 reads CASSYMGDTQYF. The CDR3 coding sequence is TGTGCCAGCAGTTACATGGGAGATACGCAGTATTTT.

The CDR3 protein is CASGLDYRDNEQFF. CDR3 coding DNA: TGTGCTAGTGGTTTGGACTATCGGGACAATGAGCAGTTCTTC. The chain is built from TRBV12-5 and TRBJ2-1; D gene ambiguous. CDR3 size: 14 residues. V lost 1 base to trimming and J lost 5 bases, with 9 bases between them. CDR1 is LGHNT and CDR2 is FRNRAP in the germline V gene.

This clonotype was seen only a few times. The chain couples TRBV5-8 to TRBJ2-3; unclear D gene. CDR1 is SGHTS and CDR2 is YDEGEE in the germline V gene. The CDR3 spans 16 residues. V was clipped by 4 bases and J by 2 bases, with 17 bases between them. The CDR3 region is CASSLKEVTTTDTQYF. For the CDR3, the DNA is TGTGCCAGCAGCCTTAAGGAAGTAACCACCACAGATACGCAGTATTTT.

The J gene is TRBJ1-3, the V gene TRBV7-2; D is ambiguous. Trimming pared 4 bases from V and 4 bases from J, leaving 8 bases between. From germline, CDR1 is SGHTA and CDR2 FQGNSA. The CDR3 extends over 13 amino acids. CDR3 DNA: TGTGCCAGCAGCTCCATTGGCGGAAACACCATATATTTT. Translating gives CASSSIGGNTIYF.

The rearrangement uses TRBV10-3 and TRBJ2-5; 9 bases are a match to TRBD1. The CDR3 has 17 residues. Trimming at V came to 4 bases and at J to 7 bases, leaving 16 bases not matched to a gene. Looked up from germline, CDR1 is ENHRY and CDR2 is SYGVKD. Here the CDR3 DNA reads TGTGCCATCAGTGGCCCCCGACCGGGACAGGGTATTGGGACCCAGTACTTC. Protein sequence: CAISGPRPGQGIGTQYF.

The chain couples TRBV5-1 to TRBJ2-7, with D maybe TRBD1 (5 bases). This CDR3 has 14 amino acids. V was trimmed by 4 bases and J by 4 bases, leaving 15 bases between them. Germline V gene data show CDR1 as SGHRS and CDR2 as YFSETQ. CDR3 in DNA: TGCGCCAGCAGCCCGGTTGGCTCAGGGTACGAGCAGTACGTC. This sequence encodes CASSPVGSGYEQYV.

This clonotype occurred a few times. The J gene is TRBJ2-1, the V gene TRBV30, with 11 nucleotides matching TRBD2. After removal of 0 bases from V and 7 bases from J, the junction contained 14 bases not matched to a gene. The germline gives CDR1 GTSNPN, CDR2 SVGIG (reference sequence). This CDR3 is built from 18 residues. CDR3 in amino acids: CAWSVPTLRLAGLNEQFF. CDR3 DNA: TGTGCCTGGAGTGTCCCAACCCTCCGACTAGCGGGACTGAATGAGCAGTTCTTC.

This clonotype occurred many times. The chain links TRBV20-1 to TRBJ1-2; D gene ambiguous. The V end was cut by 1 base, the J end by 6 bases, with 21 bases between. The CDR3 is 16 residues long. From germline, CDR1 is DFQATT and CDR2 SNEGSKA (reference sequence). CDR3 protein: CSARGVDKGFGDGYTF. As DNA, the CDR3 is TGCAGTGCTAGAGGAGTAGACAAAGGATTCGGAGATGGCTACACCTTC.

The chain couples TRBV11-1 to TRBJ2-2; 13 positions match TRBD2. V shed 2 bases, J shed 3 bases, and the junction held 9 bases outside the gene matches. The CDR3 sequence is 19 residues long. From germline, CDR1 is SGHAT and CDR2 FQDESV (reference sequence). CDR3 DNA: TGTGCCAGCAGCTTATCAATAAGGACTAGCGGGAGCTACACCGGGGAGCTGTTTTTT. Translating gives CASSLSIRTSGSYTGELFF.

In its sample, this clonotype ranks as medium-sized (0.01 to 0.1%). CDR3 protein: CASSYPGQGHNEQFF. The CDR3 nucleotides read TGTGCCAGCAGCTATCCGGGACAGGGACACAATGAGCAGTTCTTC. The V gene is TRBV7-9, the J gene TRBJ2-1; 9 bases line up with TRBD1. Germline CDR1 is SEHNR and CDR2 is FQNEAQ (reference sequence). V shed 4 bases, J shed 5 bases, and the junction held 6 bases outside the gene matches. This CDR3 is 15 amino acids long.

The CDR3 DNA follows: TGTGCCAGCGCTGACGGGGGCTTAGCCAATGAGCAGTTCTTC. Its translation is CASADGGLANEQFF. The rearrangement links TRBV27 to TRBJ2-1; the D gene could be TRBD1 or TRBD2 (6 bases each). V was shortened by 8 bases and J by 6 bases, with 17 bases between the two germline ends. The CDR3 spans 14 residues. Germline-derived CDR1 and CDR2 are MNHEY and SMNVEV (reference sequence).

This clonotype was counted at least ten times. The rearrangement joins TRBV11-2 to TRBJ2-1; D is undetermined. The CDR3 runs to 13 residues. Germline CDR1 reads SGHAT; CDR2 reads FQNNGV. Trimming took off 1 base at V and 6 bases at J, with 7 bases between the two ends. CDR3 DNA sequence: TGTGCCAGCAGCTTAGGTAGACGCAATGAGCAGTTCTTC. It yields the protein CASSLGRRNEQFF.

Many counts were recorded for this clonotype. J is TRBJ2-5 and V is TRBV6-6; weak D call: TRBD1 (6 bases). CDR3 size: 15 residues. V lost 2 bases, J lost 2 bases, and 12 bases lay in between. The germline V gene has CDR1 MNHNY and CDR2 SVGAGI (reference sequence). The CDR3 DNA reads as TGTGCCAGCAGTTACATTGGGACACAACAAGAGACCCAGTACTTC. This sequence encodes CASSYIGTQQETQYF.

This clonotype was counted only a few times. This rearrangement joins TRBV25-1 to TRBJ1-6; D gene unclear. CDR1 is MGHDK and CDR2 is SYGVNS in the germline V gene. Deletions cut 5 bases from V and 10 bases from J, with 15 bases between. This CDR3 is built from 14 residues. The DNA for the CDR3 is TGTGCCAGCAGTCTGGGGAGTGTAGGCTCACCCCTCCACTTT. Residues: CASSLGSVGSPLHF.

This rearrangement joins TRBV19 to TRBJ1-1, with a tentative D call TRBD1 (6 bases). CDR1 and CDR2 from the germline V gene are LNHDA and SQIVND (reference sequence). The CDR3 consists of 15 residues. V lost 0 bases and J 1 base, leaving 9 bases between the germline ends. Here the CDR3 reads CASSIDWGQNTEAFF. The CDR3, as DNA: TGTGCCAGTAGTATAGATTGGGGGCAGAACACTGAAGCTTTCTTT. Full variable domain (remainder filled in from reference TRBV19 and TRBJ1-1): DGGITQSPKYLFRKEGQNVTLSCEQNLNHDAMYWYRQDPGQGLRLIYYSQIVNDFQKGDIAEGYSVSREKKESFPLTVTSAQKNPTAFYLCASSIDWGQNTEAFFGQGTRLTVV.

The chain links TRBV7-9 to TRBJ1-1; a weak D match, TRBD1 (6 bases). V gave up 6 bases and J gave up 5 bases, with 16 bases separating them. The CDR3 is 14 amino acids. Germline V gene sequence: CDR1 SEHNR, CDR2 FQNEAQ (reference sequence). The CDR3 bases are TGTGCCAGCAGAGGAATGAGGGGGGCGACTGAAGCTTTCTTT. Translating it yields CASRGMRGATEAFF.

J is TRBJ2-3 and V is TRBV24-1; 11 bases are shared with TRBD2. CDR1 KGHDR and CDR2 SFDVKD come from the germline V gene. The CDR3 loop spans 18 amino acids. J was trimmed by 0 bases and V by 5 bases; bases with no gene match: 9. This CDR3 reads CATSVHGTSGSSTDTQYF. The DNA for the CDR3 is TGTGCCACCAGTGTCCACGGGACTAGCGGTTCTAGCACAGATACGCAGTATTTT.

J is TRBJ2-7 and V is TRBV11-2, with no clear D. Germline values: CDR1 SGHAT, CDR2 FQNNGV. Trimming cost V 1 base and J 3 bases, with 10 bases left between them. The CDR3 consists of 14 residues. CDR3 DNA: TGTGCCAGCAGCTTAGCCTGGGGAAACTACGAGCAGTACTTC. The encoded protein is CASSLAWGNYEQYF.